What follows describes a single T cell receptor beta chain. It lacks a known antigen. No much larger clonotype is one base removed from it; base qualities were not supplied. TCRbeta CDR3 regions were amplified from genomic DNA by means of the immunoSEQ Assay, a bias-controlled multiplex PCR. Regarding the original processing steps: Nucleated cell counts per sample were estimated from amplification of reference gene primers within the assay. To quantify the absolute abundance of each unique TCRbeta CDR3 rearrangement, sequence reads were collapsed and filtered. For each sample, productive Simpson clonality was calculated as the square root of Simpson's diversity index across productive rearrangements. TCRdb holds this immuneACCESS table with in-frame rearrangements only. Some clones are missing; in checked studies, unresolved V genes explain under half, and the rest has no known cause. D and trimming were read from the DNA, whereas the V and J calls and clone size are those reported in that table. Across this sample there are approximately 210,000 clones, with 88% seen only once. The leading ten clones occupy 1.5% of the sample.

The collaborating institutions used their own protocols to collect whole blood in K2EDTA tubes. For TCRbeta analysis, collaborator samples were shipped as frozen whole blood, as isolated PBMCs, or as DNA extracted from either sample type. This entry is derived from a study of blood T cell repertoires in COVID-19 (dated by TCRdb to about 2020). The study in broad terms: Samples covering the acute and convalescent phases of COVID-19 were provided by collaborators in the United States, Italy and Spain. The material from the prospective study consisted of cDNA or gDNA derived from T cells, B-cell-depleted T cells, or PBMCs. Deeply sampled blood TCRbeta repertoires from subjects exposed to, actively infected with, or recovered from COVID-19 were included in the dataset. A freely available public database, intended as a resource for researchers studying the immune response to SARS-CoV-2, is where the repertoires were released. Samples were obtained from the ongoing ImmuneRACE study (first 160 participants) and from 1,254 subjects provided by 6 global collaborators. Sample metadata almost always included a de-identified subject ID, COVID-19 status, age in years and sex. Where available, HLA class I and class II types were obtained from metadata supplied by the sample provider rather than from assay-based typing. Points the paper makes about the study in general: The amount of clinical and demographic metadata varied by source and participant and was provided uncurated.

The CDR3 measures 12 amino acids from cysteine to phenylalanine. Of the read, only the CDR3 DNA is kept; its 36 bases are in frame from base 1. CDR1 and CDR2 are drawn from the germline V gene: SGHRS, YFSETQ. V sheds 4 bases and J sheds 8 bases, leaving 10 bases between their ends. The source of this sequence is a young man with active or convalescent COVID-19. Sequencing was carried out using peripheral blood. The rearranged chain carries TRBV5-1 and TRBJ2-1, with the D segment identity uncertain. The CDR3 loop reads CASSKTRDEQFF. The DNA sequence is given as TGCGCCAGCAGCAAGACTCGGGATGAGCAGTTCTTC.